Each of the 4 T cell receptor beta chains below was sequenced from the same sample in a study of blood T cell repertoires in COVID-19. The method was immunoSEQ multiplex PCR; TCRdb's version includes in-frame clones alone and lacks a portion of them. The table records about 240,000 clones, about 85% of them present only once. Sequenced: peripheral blood. These receptors all come from a man aged 25 to 45 who had recovered from COVID-19.

The rearrangement uses TRBV6-5 and TRBJ1-5; D gene ambiguous. This CDR3 contains 13 residues. V was trimmed by 6 bases and J by 4 bases, leaving 10 bases between them. Per germline, CDR1 MNHEY and CDR2 SVGAGI. CDR3 DNA sequence: TGTGCCAGCAGGGTTGAGGGAAATCAGCCCCAGCATTTT. Translated, it gives CASRVEGNQPQHF.

The rearrangement joins TRBV29-1 to TRBJ1-2, with D tentatively TRBD1 (5 bases). Germline values: CDR1 SQVTM, CDR2 ANQGSEA. Between the trimmed V and J ends, which lost 5 bases and 5 bases, there was a span of 12 bases. The CDR3 is made up of 12 amino acids. CDR3 residues: CSVHSGGYGYTF. The CDR3, as DNA: TGCAGCGTTCACAGCGGGGGGTATGGCTACACCTTC.

V usage is TRBV7-4 and J usage is TRBJ1-1, with 10 nucleotides matching TRBD1. Trimming at V came to 7 bases and at J to 0 bases, leaving 17 bases not matched to a gene. The CDR3 has 19 amino acids. Germline V gives CDR1 SGHVT, CDR2 SQSDAQ. The CDR3 sequence: CASKRQGAIPQFMNTEAFF. CDR3 sequence (DNA): TGTGCCAGCAAGAGACAGGGGGCCATTCCCCAATTTATGAACACTGAAGCTTTCTTT.

This clone occurred once. The chain joins TRBV27 to TRBJ2-5, with 9 bases identical to TRBD2. CDR3 length equals 15 residues. V lost 3 bases, J lost 5 bases, and 7 bases stayed unmatched. Looked up from germline, CDR1 is MNHEY and CDR2 is SMNVEV (reference sequence). The CDR3 here is CASSLGRGGRETQYF. The CDR3 DNA reads TGTGCCAGCAGTTTGGGGCGGGGGGGCCGTGAGACCCAGTACTTC.